This T cell receptor (beta chain) stems from a study of CD8+CD57+ T cells in acquired aplastic anemia. Study-wide background: Across the sorted CD4+ and CD8+ cells, DNA amounts averaged about 3 ug. Study results and caveats: Both patients and controls carried the same twenty-nine CD8+ CDR3 sequences.

Sequencing was done on patients that had shown CD8+CD57+ cell expansion by flow cytometry. The diagnosis in all patients was severe acquired aplastic anemia. Patients were untreated when blood was sampled. CDR1 and CDR2 (germline): LNHDA, SQIVND (reference sequence). This CDR3 region has 18 residues. With 5 bases clipped from V and 2 bases from J, the junction kept 9 bases outside the gene matches. CDR3 and TCR beta VDJ profiling relied on a genomic DNA template. TCRdb re-derived calls from the reads in MiXCR, one entry per CDR3 protein. The sample records about half a million distinct CDR3 sequences, roughly a third being singletons. Note on this clonotype: Antigen unknown.

This clonotype was sampled from a human donor with aplastic anemia. The J gene is TRBJ2-7, the V gene TRBV19; 16 bases are a match to TRBD2. The sample taken for sequencing was sorted CD4+, CD8+, or CD8+CD57+ T cells (not recorded which) from PBMCs. The DNA of the CDR3 is TGTGCCAGTAGTTTAGCCGGGACTAGCGGGGGGGGTCCCTACGAGCAGTACTTC. It yields the protein CASSLAGTSGGGPYEQYF.